Below are 16 T cell receptor beta chains sequenced from a single sample in a study of blood T cell repertoires in COVID-19. The data were produced by immunoSEQ multiplex PCR, yet TCRdb's version contains in-frame clones alone and is incomplete. Of some 200,000 clones listed, about 79% are singletons. What was sequenced was peripheral blood. These receptor sequences come from a man aged 45-65 years with active or convalescent COVID-19.

This chain links TRBV19 with TRBJ1-5; 9 bases are shared with TRBD1. There are 17 residues in the CDR3. CDR1 and CDR2 (germline): LNHDA, SQIVND (reference sequence). The V and J ends lost 3 bases and 12 bases, in that order; junction bases with no gene match: 18. The CDR3 region is CASSMRGQGLPGLVQHF. In DNA form, the CDR3 reads TGTGCCAGTAGTATGAGGGGACAGGGACTCCCGGGGTTGGTCCAGCATTTT.

This chain links TRBV3-1 (or the pseudogene TRBV3-2) with TRBJ1-2, with TRBD1 matching 9 bases. Germline CDR1 reads LGHDT; CDR2 reads YNNKEL (reference sequence). The V segment lost 3 bases and the J segment 3 bases; nucleotides outside the gene matches: 5. The CDR3 length is 15 residues. Here the CDR3 reads CASSHGQGLDYGYTF. CDR3 in DNA: TGTGCCAGCAGCCACGGACAGGGGTTGGACTATGGCTACACCTTC.

V usage is TRBV28 and J usage is TRBJ2-5; TRBD2 is a possible D gene (7 bases). The germline CDR1 and CDR2 sequences are MDHEN and SYDVKM. The V end was cut by 2 bases, the J end by 2 bases, with 9 bases between. The CDR3 contains 14 residues. Written as DNA, the CDR3 is TGTGCCAGCAGTTTAGGGGGGGCTCAAGAGACCCAGTACTTC. This encodes CASSLGGAQETQYF. The variable domain in full, with the rest retrieved from reference TRBV28 and TRBJ2-5, is DVKVTQSSRYLVKRTGEKVFLECVQDMDHENMFWYRQDPGLGLRLIYFSYDVKMKEKGDIPEGYSVSREKKERFSLILESASTNQTSMYLCASSLGGAQETQYFGPGTRLLVL.

The CDR3 sequence: CASSGDTYEQYV. CDR3 in DNA: TGTGCCAGCAGTGGGGACACCTACGAGCAGTACGTC. The V gene is TRBV6-2 or TRBV6-3, the J gene TRBJ2-7; a possible D gene is TRBD1 (6 bases). The germline V gene has CDR1 MNHEY and CDR2 SVGEGT. Deletions cut 5 bases from V and 2 bases from J, with 7 bases between. The CDR3 has 12 residues.

V is TRBV4-3 and J is TRBJ1-6; 7 bases agree with TRBD1. After removal of 4 bases from V and 10 bases from J, the junction contained 7 bases not matched to a gene. Germline CDR1 reads LGHNA; CDR2 reads YSLEER. There are 14 residues in the CDR3. CDR3 coding DNA: TGCGCCAGCAGCCCGCAGGGGGAGAAATCACCCCTCCACTTT. Its protein is CASSPQGEKSPLHF.

This rearrangement joins TRBV5-1 to TRBJ1-2; D remains ambiguous. The V and J ends lost 0 bases and 1 base respectively, with 4 bases between them. The V gene's germline CDR1 is SGHRS and CDR2 YFSETQ. This CDR3 spans 13 amino acids. DNA for the CDR3: TGCGCCAGCAGCTTGGAGCATAACTATGGCTACACCTTC. Encoded protein: CASSLEHNYGYTF.

CDR3 sequence: CASSLVRFSGNTIYF. CDR3 nucleotide sequence: TGTGCCAGCAGCTTAGTACGGTTCTCTGGAAACACCATATATTTT. The rearrangement links TRBV7-8 to TRBJ1-3; D gene ambiguous. Germline CDR1 reads SGHVS; CDR2 reads FQNEAQ. Trimming removed 1 base at V and 0 bases at J, with 7 bases between. The CDR3 has 15 amino acids.

The chain links TRBV19 to TRBJ2-1; D perhaps matches TRBD1 (5 bases). CDR1 and CDR2 (germline): LNHDA, SQIVND (reference sequence). Trimming shortened V by 5 bases and J by 6 bases, and 17 bases separated the two germline ends. This CDR3 is built from 15 residues. CDR3 amino acids: CASSLGPGSSNEQFF. DNA for the CDR3: TGTGCCAGTAGTTTGGGTCCAGGGTCCAGCAATGAGCAGTTCTTC.

This clone was seen a handful of times. The CDR3 sequence: CASSPIAGGPNEQFF. For the CDR3, the DNA is TGTGCCAGCAGCCCTATAGCGGGGGGGCCCAATGAGCAGTTCTTC. The V gene is TRBV3-1 (or the pseudogene TRBV3-2), the J gene TRBJ2-1; TRBD2 matches 11 bases. The J segment lost 6 bases and the V segment lost 4 bases, leaving 5 bases of the junction unmatched. Germline V gives CDR1 LGHDT, CDR2 YNNKEL (reference sequence). The CDR3 covers 15 residues.

This chain links TRBV3-1 (or the pseudogene TRBV3-2) with TRBJ2-4, with unresolved D. V shed 4 bases and J shed 0 bases, with 13 bases lying between them. The length of the CDR3 is 16 residues. CDR1 and CDR2 (germline): LGHDT, YNNKEL (reference sequence). The CDR3 here is CASSPTEYLAKNIQYF. The CDR3 DNA follows: TGTGCCAGCAGCCCAACAGAGTACTTAGCCAAAAACATTCAGTACTTC.

The chain combines TRBV5-6 with TRBJ2-7; no clear D gene. Trimming cost V 0 bases and J 3 bases, with 7 bases left between them. Germline lookup yields CDR1 SGHDT and CDR2 YYEEEE. CDR3 length equals 13 residues. The CDR3 sequence: CASSLGVIYEQYF. The DNA for the CDR3 is TGTGCCAGCAGCTTGGGCGTGATCTACGAGCAGTACTTC. The whole variable domain, remainder taken from reference TRBV5-6 and TRBJ2-7, is DAGVTQSPTHLIKTRGQQVTLRCSPKSGHDTVSWYQQALGQGPQFIFQYYEEEERQRGNFPDRFSGHQFPNYSSELNVNALLLGDSALYLCASSLGVIYEQYFGPGTRLTVT.

The V and J genes are TRBV15 and TRBJ1-1; possibly TRBD1 for D (5 bases). This CDR3 has 17 residues. The germline V gene encodes CDR1 LNHNV and CDR2 YYDKDF (reference sequence). The V end lost 0 bases, the J end lost 0 bases, and 14 bases lay between the germline ends. The CDR3 is CATSRDGAAGMNTEAFF. Written as DNA, the CDR3 is TGTGCCACCAGCAGAGATGGGGCCGCAGGGATGAACACTGAAGCTTTCTTT.

V is TRBV9 and J is TRBJ2-1; D is undetermined. Germline V gene data show CDR1 as SGDLS and CDR2 as YYNGEE. This CDR3 spans 15 amino acids. Trimming cost V 0 bases and J 0 bases, with 7 bases left between them. CDR3 coding DNA: TGTGCCAGCAGCGTAGATGGAGTCTCCTACAATGAGCAGTTCTTC. Translated, it gives CASSVDGVSYNEQFF.

This sequence joins TRBV5-1 and TRBJ2-7, with TRBD2 identical over 8 bases. The CDR3 totals 16 residues. Per the germline V gene, CDR1 is SGHRS and CDR2 is YFSETQ. Unmatched junction bases numbered 14, after V lost 3 bases and J lost 6 bases. CDR3 region: CASSSGPSGSFSEQYF. The CDR3 DNA follows: TGCGCCAGCAGCTCGGGCCCCAGCGGGAGCTTCTCCGAGCAGTACTTC.

This chain joins TRBV28 and TRBJ1-5, with a tentative D call TRBD1 (6 bases). Germline V CDR1 and CDR2: MDHEN, SYDVKM. The CDR3 spans 13 residues. V lost 5 bases and J lost 11, with 16 bases in between. The CDR3 coding sequence is TGTGCCAGCAGTCCGGACCTAGGGGGGGCCCAGCATTTT. This gives the protein CASSPDLGGAQHF.

The chain carries TRBV7-2 and TRBJ2-4, with D tentatively TRBD2 (5 bases). V gave up 5 bases and J gave up 2 bases, with 19 bases separating them. The CDR3 has 17 amino acids. Per the germline V gene, CDR1 is SGHTA and CDR2 is FQGNSA. The CDR3 spells CASSPHEGTNTKNIQYF. The CDR3 nucleotides are TGTGCCAGCAGCCCCCACGAGGGAACCAACACCAAAAACATTCAGTACTTC.